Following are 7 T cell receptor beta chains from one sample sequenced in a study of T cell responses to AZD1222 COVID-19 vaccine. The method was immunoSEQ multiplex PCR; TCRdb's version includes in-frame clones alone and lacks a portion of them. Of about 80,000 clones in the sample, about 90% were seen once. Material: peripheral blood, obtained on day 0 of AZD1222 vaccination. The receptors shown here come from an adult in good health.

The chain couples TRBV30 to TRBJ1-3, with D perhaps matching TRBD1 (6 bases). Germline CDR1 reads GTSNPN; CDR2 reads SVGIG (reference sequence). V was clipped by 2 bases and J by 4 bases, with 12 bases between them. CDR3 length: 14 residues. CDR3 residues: CAWSRGGVGNTIYF. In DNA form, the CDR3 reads TGTGCCTGGAGTAGAGGGGGTGTCGGAAACACCATATATTTT.

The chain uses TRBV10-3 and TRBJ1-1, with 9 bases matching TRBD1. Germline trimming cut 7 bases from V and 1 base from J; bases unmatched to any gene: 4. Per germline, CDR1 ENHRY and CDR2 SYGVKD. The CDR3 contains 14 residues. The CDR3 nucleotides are TGTGCCATCACTATGACAGGGGGGAACACTGAAGCTTTCTTT. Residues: CAITMTGGNTEAFF.

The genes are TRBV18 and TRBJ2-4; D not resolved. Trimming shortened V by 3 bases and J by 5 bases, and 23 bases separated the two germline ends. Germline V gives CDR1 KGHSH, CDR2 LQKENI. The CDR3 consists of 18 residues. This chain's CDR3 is CASSPPRRSDSSQNIQYF. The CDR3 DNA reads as TGTGCCAGCTCACCCCCCAGAAGGAGCGATTCCTCCCAAAACATTCAGTACTTC.

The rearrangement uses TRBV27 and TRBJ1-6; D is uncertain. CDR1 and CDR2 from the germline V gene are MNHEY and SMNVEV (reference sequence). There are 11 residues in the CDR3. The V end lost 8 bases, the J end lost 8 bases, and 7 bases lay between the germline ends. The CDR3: CASGPYSPLHF. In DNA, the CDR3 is TGTGCCAGCGGACCCTATTCACCCCTCCACTTT.

CDR3 in amino acids: CASSFGVDNEKLFF. CDR3 nucleotides: TGTGCCAGCAGCTTCGGGGTGGATAATGAAAAACTGTTTTTT. The rearrangement joins TRBV7-9 to TRBJ1-4; D is undetermined. Germline V gives CDR1 SEHNR, CDR2 FQNEAQ (reference sequence). The CDR3 covers 14 residues. V lost 3 bases to trimming and J lost 4 bases, with 9 bases between them.

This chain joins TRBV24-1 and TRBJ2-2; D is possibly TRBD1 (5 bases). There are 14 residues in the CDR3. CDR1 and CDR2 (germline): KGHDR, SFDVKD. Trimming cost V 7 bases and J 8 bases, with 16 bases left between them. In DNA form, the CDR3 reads TGTGCCACCAGGGAGCCAGGGCCAACGGGGGAGCTGTTTTTT. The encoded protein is CATREPGPTGELFF.

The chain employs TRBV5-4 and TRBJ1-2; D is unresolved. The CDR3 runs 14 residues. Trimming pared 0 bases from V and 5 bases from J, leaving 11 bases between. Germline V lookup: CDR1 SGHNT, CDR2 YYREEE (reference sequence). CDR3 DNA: TGTGCCAGCAGCTTGGAAGCGGAGGGATATGGCTACACCTTC. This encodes CASSLEAEGYGYTF.